The sequence of this T cell receptor (beta chain) was determined in a study of blood T cell repertoires in COVID-19. Trimming left V 6 bases short and J 4 bases short, with 13 bases between. The V gene's germline CDR1 is KGHSH and CDR2 LQKENI. CDR3 length equals 13 residues. TCRdb's copy holds only in-frame clones and misses some; the assay was immunoSEQ multiplex PCR. The sample yields 50,000 to 70,000 clones, around 76% seen once. The specimen was peripheral blood. The chain couples TRBV18 to TRBJ2-7; possible D gene TRBD1, 6 bases. This sequence originates from a human donor in a cohort sampled during active COVID-19. This CDR3 reads CASSPGQYYEQYF. The CDR3 DNA follows: TGTGCCAGCTCGCCTGGACAGTATTACGAGCAGTACTTC.